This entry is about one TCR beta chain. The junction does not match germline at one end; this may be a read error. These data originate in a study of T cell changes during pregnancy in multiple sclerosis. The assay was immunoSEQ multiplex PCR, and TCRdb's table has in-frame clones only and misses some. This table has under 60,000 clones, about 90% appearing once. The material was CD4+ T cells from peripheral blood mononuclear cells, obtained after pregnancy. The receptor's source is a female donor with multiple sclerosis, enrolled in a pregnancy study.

CDR3 sequence (DNA): TGTGCCAGCAGCTTGGTACAGGACGAGACCCGGGTCTTT. Residues: CASSLVQDETRVF. The chain uses TRBV5-6 and TRBJ1-1, with D possibly being TRBD1 (5 bases). Germline lookup yields CDR1 SGHDT and CDR2 YYEEEE. The CDR3 spans 13 residues.